This is a list of T cell receptor beta chains from one sample in a study of blood T cell repertoires in COVID-19. Sequencing was performed with immunoSEQ multiplex PCR; in TCRdb, only in-frame clones are kept and a portion is missing. The table has about 120,000 clones, about 89% seen once; the top ten hold roughly 4%. The material sequenced was peripheral blood. Receptor source: a man in his forties with acute or convalescent COVID-19. Each CDR3 is given with its conserved first and last residue. A D gene is named only where the DNA matches it firmly. Size is stated for part of the rows, as once, few or many counts, or as a class when the clone is expanded.

J: TRBJ1-4; V: TRBV9; size: few; D: -; DNA: TGTGCCAGCAGCGTAGACCTAACGGAAAAACTGTTTTTT; CDR3: CASSVDLTEKLFF
J: TRBJ2-7; V: TRBV27; size: -; D: -; DNA: TGTGCCAGCAGTTCTGGACTGAGCTCCTACGAGCAGTACTTC; CDR3: CASSSGLSSYEQYF
J: TRBJ1-1; V: TRBV5-1; size: -; D: TRBD1; DNA: TGCGCCAGCAGTTTCCAGACAGGGTACACTGAAGCTTTCTTT; CDR3: CASSFQTGYTEAFF
J: TRBJ2-3; V: TRBV6-5; size: -; D: -; DNA: TGTGCCAGCGGAGGAGTCTTCACAGATACGCAGTATTTT; CDR3: CASGGVFTDTQYF
J: TRBJ2-7; V: TRBV7-2; size: -; D: TRBD1; DNA: TGTGCCAGCAGCCCCCTCGCCGGGACAGTTTTTTCCTACGAGCAGTACTTC; CDR3: CASSPLAGTVFSYEQYF
J: TRBJ2-2; V: TRBV25-1; size: -; D: -; DNA: TGTGCCAGCAGTGACAGGGCGAACACCGGGGAGCTGTTTTTT; CDR3: CASSDRANTGELFF
J: TRBJ1-5; V: TRBV27; size: -; D: TRBD1; DNA: TGTGCCAGCAGTTTAACGTACAGGGGCCCTAATCAGCCCCAGCATTTT; CDR3: CASSLTYRGPNQPQHF
J: TRBJ1-4; V: TRBV19; size: -; D: TRBD1; DNA: TGTGCCAGTAGAGACAGGGTGGCTAATGAAAAACTGTTTTTT; CDR3: CASRDRVANEKLFF
J: TRBJ2-2; V: TRBV7-9; size: -; D: TRBD1; DNA: TGTGCCAGCAGCTTAGCGACAGGGGACACCGGGGAGCTGTTTTTT; CDR3: CASSLATGDTGELFF
J: TRBJ2-2; V: TRBV11-2; size: -; D: TRBD1; DNA: TGTGCCAGCAGCCCATCACGACAGGGGGCCGGGGAGCTGTTTTTT; CDR3: CASSPSRQGAGELFF
J: TRBJ1-2; V: TRBV5-1; size: -; D: TRBD1; DNA: TGCGCCAGCAACAAGGGACAGGAGACGTGGGGCTACACCTTC; CDR3: CASNKGQETWGYTF
J: TRBJ2-2; V: TRBV18; size: -; D: -; DNA: TGTGCCAGCTCACCACATTCGGACAGCGGGGAGCTGTTTTTT; CDR3: CASSPHSDSGELFF
J: TRBJ1-6; V: TRBV7-9; size: -; D: -; DNA: TGTGCCAGCAGCTCCGCCGGGAATTCACCCCTCCACTTT; CDR3: CASSSAGNSPLHF
J: TRBJ1-3; V: TRBV5-1; size: -; D: TRBD1; DNA: TGCGCCAGCAGCTTGATAGCAGGGGGCTATGGAAACACCATATATTTT; CDR3: CASSLIAGGYGNTIYF
J: TRBJ2-5; V: TRBV6-2/TRBV6-3; size: -; D: TRBD1; DNA: TGTGCCAGCAGTCCCCCGGGACAGATCGGAGAGACCCAGTACTTC; CDR3: CASSPPGQIGETQYF
J: TRBJ1-4; V: TRBV18; size: -; D: TRBD1; DNA: TGTGCCAGCTCCCTCACAGGGGCAACTAATGAAAAACTGTTTTTT; CDR3: CASSLTGATNEKLFF
J: TRBJ2-4; V: TRBV2; size: once; D: -; DNA: TGTGCCAGCACCGGACAAACTGCCAAAAACATTCAGTACTTC; CDR3: CASTGQTAKNIQYF
J: TRBJ1-3; V: TRBV6-5; size: -; D: -; DNA: TGTGCCAGCAGCGCAACTGTCTCTGGAAACACCATATATTTT; CDR3: CASSATVSGNTIYF
J: TRBJ1-5; V: TRBV12-3/TRBV12-4; size: once; D: -; DNA: TGTGCCAGCAGTTTAACGGGACAGCCCCAGCATTTT; CDR3: CASSLTGQPQHF
J: TRBJ1-1; V: TRBV18; size: -; D: -; DNA: TGTGCCAGCTCACAAACCTACAGGGTCTACACTGAAGCTTTCTTT; CDR3: CASSQTYRVYTEAFF
J: TRBJ2-1; V: TRBV29-1; size: -; D: TRBD2; DNA: TGCAGCGTTCGTCGGGGAGGGGATGAGCAGTTCTTC; CDR3: CSVRRGGDEQFF
J: TRBJ2-3; V: TRBV6-2/TRBV6-3; size: -; D: TRBD2; DNA: TGTGCCAGCAGTTACCCGCCCCGGACTAGCGCACGGAGGTCAGATACGCAGTATTTT; CDR3: CASSYPPRTSARRSDTQYF
J: TRBJ2-1; V: TRBV11-2; size: -; D: TRBD2; DNA: TGTGCCAGCAGCCTAGCAGGATCAGCGGGAGTATCCTACAATGAGCAGTTCTTC; CDR3: CASSLAGSAGVSYNEQFF
J: TRBJ2-7; V: TRBV12-3/TRBV12-4; size: -; D: -; DNA: TGTGCCATCCAGGGGCGGGGGTCCTACGAGCAGTACTTC; CDR3: CAIQGRGSYEQYF
J: TRBJ1-1; V: TRBV18; size: once; D: TRBD1; DNA: TGTGCCAGCTCTCCCGACAGGGCCACTGAAGCTTTCTTT; CDR3: CASSPDRATEAFF
J: TRBJ2-1; V: TRBV4-3; size: -; D: TRBD1; DNA: TGCGCCAGCTCCGTCGGGGACAGGGGCAATGAGCAGTTCTTC; CDR3: CASSVGDRGNEQFF
J: TRBJ2-5; V: TRBV5-4; size: -; D: -; DNA: TGTGCCAGCAGCTCTGGACAGCAAGAGACCCAGTACTTC; CDR3: CASSSGQQETQYF
J: TRBJ1-2; V: TRBV6-2/TRBV6-3; size: -; D: -; DNA: TGTGCCAGCAGTTCGGAGACCTATGGCTACACCTTC; CDR3: CASSSETYGYTF
J: TRBJ1-2; V: TRBV4-3; size: few; D: TRBD1; DNA: TGCGCCAGCAGCCGGACAGGGCTTGGGGCCTATGGCTACACCTTC; CDR3: CASSRTGLGAYGYTF
J: TRBJ2-3; V: TRBV3-1/TRBV3-2; size: -; D: -; DNA: TGTGCCAGCAGCCAGGCGGGGGATACGCAGTATTTT; CDR3: CASSQAGDTQYF
J: TRBJ2-1; V: TRBV29-1; size: -; D: -; DNA: TGCAGCGTGGACGGAGGTGATGAGCAGTTCTTC; CDR3: CSVDGGDEQFF
J: TRBJ2-1; V: TRBV5-1; size: -; D: TRBD1; DNA: TGCGCCAGCAGCTCCACCGGGACAGGGGCCTACAATGAGCAGTTCTTC; CDR3: CASSSTGTGAYNEQFF
J: TRBJ2-7; V: TRBV4-3; size: -; D: -; DNA: TGCGCCAGCAGCCTAGGGCATCAGGGCCTTGGACACGAGCAGTACTTC; CDR3: CASSLGHQGLGHEQYF
J: TRBJ1-6; V: TRBV19; size: -; D: TRBD1; DNA: TGTGCCAGTAGCACCACTAGGACAGGGGGTAATTCACCCCTCCACTTT; CDR3: CASSTTRTGGNSPLHF
J: TRBJ2-1; V: TRBV29-1; size: -; D: -; DNA: TGCAGCGTTGAGGGCGGGATGGGGAATGAGCAGTTCTTC; CDR3: CSVEGGMGNEQFF
J: TRBJ2-1; V: TRBV5-1; size: -; D: -; DNA: TGCGCCAGCAGCTTGGACCAGCGACTATACAATGAGCAGTTCTTC; CDR3: CASSLDQRLYNEQFF
J: TRBJ1-1; V: TRBV27; size: few; D: TRBD1; DNA: TGTGCCACCATTCCAAAGACAGGGGCGGACACTGAAGCTTTCTTT; CDR3: CATIPKTGADTEAFF
J: TRBJ1-4; V: TRBV2; size: -; D: -; DNA: TGTGCCAGCAGAGCTGGGGGGGGTCCTCCCGAAAAACTGTTTTTT; CDR3: CASRAGGGPPEKLFF
J: TRBJ2-2; V: TRBV19; size: once; D: TRBD1; DNA: TGTGCCAGTAGTAATACAGGGGTCGGGGAGCTGTTTTTT; CDR3: CASSNTGVGELFF
J: TRBJ2-2; V: TRBV9; size: -; D: TRBD1; DNA: TGTGCCAGCAGCGCCCGGACAGGAGCGAACACCGGGGAGCTGTTTTTT; CDR3: CASSARTGANTGELFF
J: TRBJ1-6; V: TRBV5-8; size: -; D: -; DNA: TGTGCCAGCCCACCGGGCGGGAATTCACCCCTCCACTTT; CDR3: CASPPGGNSPLHF
J: TRBJ2-2; V: TRBV5-4; size: -; D: TRBD1; DNA: TGTGCCAGCAGCCAGGGACAGGGGAGGGCCGGGGAGCTGTTTTTT; CDR3: CASSQGQGRAGELFF
J: TRBJ2-1; V: TRBV30; size: -; D: TRBD1; DNA: TGTGCCTGGAGTGTAAGACAGGGGACTGAGCAGTTCTTC; CDR3: CAWSVRQGTEQFF
J: TRBJ2-7; V: TRBV6-5; size: -; D: TRBD1; DNA: TGTGCCAGCAGTTACGGAGGACAGGGAGGCTCCTACGAGCAGTACTTC; CDR3: CASSYGGQGGSYEQYF
J: TRBJ1-2; V: TRBV27; size: -; D: -; DNA: TGTGCCAGCAGAGGCAGGATTGGCTACACCTTC; CDR3: CASRGRIGYTF
J: TRBJ2-1; V: TRBV25-1; size: -; D: -; DNA: TGTGCCAGCAGCGATCGGAGTAGCGGTTCTTTAGATGAGCAGTTCTTC; CDR3: CASSDRSSGSLDEQFF
J: TRBJ1-2; V: TRBV5-1; size: -; D: TRBD1; DNA: TGCGCCAGCAGCCCGGGACAGTCTAACTATGGCTACACCTTC; CDR3: CASSPGQSNYGYTF
J: TRBJ1-1; V: TRBV29-1; size: -; D: -; DNA: TGCAGCGTCTCAGGGACTGAAGCTTTCTTT; CDR3: CSVSGTEAFF
J: TRBJ2-1; V: TRBV27; size: -; D: TRBD2; DNA: TGTGCCAGCAGTTTATGGACTAGCGGGAAACATTACAATGAGCAGTTCTTC; CDR3: CASSLWTSGKHYNEQFF
J: TRBJ1-4; V: TRBV11-2; size: -; D: -; DNA: TGTGCCAGCAGCCCCGGGGAAGGCGATGAAAAACTGTTTTTT; CDR3: CASSPGEGDEKLFF
J: TRBJ2-3; V: TRBV20-1; size: many; D: -; DNA: TGCAGTGCTAGTAAGGACGGAGGATCTAGCACAGATACGCAGTATTTT; CDR3: CSASKDGGSSTDTQYF
J: TRBJ1-5; V: TRBV20-1; size: -; D: -; DNA: TGCAGTGCTAGTCGAGGGGAGGATAGCAATCAGCCCCAGCATTTT; CDR3: CSASRGEDSNQPQHF
J: TRBJ1-3; V: TRBV19; size: -; D: -; DNA: TGTGCCAGCCAGGACAGAAGGACTGGAAACACCATATATTTT; CDR3: CASQDRRTGNTIYF
J: TRBJ2-7; V: TRBV13; size: -; D: -; DNA: TGTGCCAGCAGCTTCCAATATAGCGGCAGTAAGGAGCAGTACTTC; CDR3: CASSFQYSGSKEQYF
J: TRBJ1-2; V: TRBV20-1; size: -; D: TRBD1; DNA: TGCAGTGCTAGTGAAAACAGGGGCACTTTAGATAACTATGGCTACACCTTC; CDR3: CSASENRGTLDNYGYTF
J: TRBJ1-1; V: TRBV30; size: -; D: -; DNA: TGTGCCTGGGACCGGGACACGGCGGAAGCTTTCTTT; CDR3: CAWDRDTAEAFF
J: TRBJ1-4; V: TRBV5-1; size: -; D: -; DNA: TGCGCCACCTCCCTCGGGGATATTGCTAATGAAAAACTGTTTTTT; CDR3: CATSLGDIANEKLFF